The TCR beta chain described here comes from a study of shared clonotypes between healthy human individuals. Study-wide results and caveats: Sharing of clonotypes among donors was expected to vary with sequencing depth. Generation probability values for non-shared clonotypes were lower than those for clonotypes shared by all four donors. It was observed that 5% to 6% of naive CD4 clonotypes were shared across a handful of donors.

Sequencing used immunoSEQ multiplex PCR; TCRdb keeps in-frame clones, though not all of them. The profile shows about 2.4 million clones, 93% of them singletons. The V end was cut by 5 bases, the J end by 0 bases, with 11 bases between. The CDR3 extends over 14 amino acids. Per the germline V gene, CDR1 is SQVTM and CDR2 is ANQGSEA. As to this clone: Its antigen is unidentified.

The sample comprised naive CD4+ T cells from PBMCs. Described subset: CD45RA+ positively selected. This sequence joins TRBV29-1 and TRBJ2-1, with D possibly being TRBD2 (6 bases). This clonotype was obtained from a man between 18 and 35 years old in good health. Some clones in this sample may be carry-over from other donors' samples. The CDR3 spells CSVQRVSSYNEQFF. In nucleotides, the CDR3 is TGCAGCGTTCAGCGGGTGAGCTCCTACAATGAGCAGTTCTTC.